Shown below are 5 T cell receptor beta chains from a single sample sequenced in a study of OX40 agonist ivuxolimab in advanced cancers. The table came from immunoSEQ multiplex PCR; TCRdb's copy has only in-frame clones and leaves some out. Among 95,000 to 150,000 clones listed, roughly 93% were seen once. This sample comprised CD4+ or CD8+ T cells sorted from blood, obtained in a trial of the OX40 agonist ivuxolimab. These receptors all come from an adult with an advanced solid tumor such as melanoma, head and neck, liver or kidney cancer.

The chain combines TRBV7-9 with TRBJ2-7, with 10 bases lining up with TRBD1. The germline gives CDR1 SEHNR, CDR2 FQNEAQ (reference sequence). The CDR3 extends over 15 amino acids. The ends lost 1 base at V and 5 bases at J; junction bases unmatched: 5. In nucleotides, the CDR3 is TGTGCCAGCAGCTTAGTAGGACAGGGGGAGAACGAGCAGTACTTC. This codes for CASSLVGQGENEQYF.

The chain combines TRBV7-6 with TRBJ2-7; TRBD1 matches at 11 bases. Germline assignment: CDR1 SGHVS and CDR2 FNYEAQ. V dropped 5 bases and J dropped 6; count of bases not matched to a gene: 6. There are 14 residues in the CDR3. CDR3 region: CASSPGTGGPEQYF. The CDR3 DNA follows: TGTGCCAGCAGCCCCGGGACAGGGGGACCCGAGCAGTACTTC.

This clone appeared a few times. The V and J genes are TRBV27 and TRBJ2-2; D remains unclear. CDR3 length equals 12 residues. From germline, CDR1 is MNHEY and CDR2 SMNVEV (reference sequence). Deletions cut 3 bases from V and 2 bases from J, with 1 base between. CDR3 in DNA: TGTGCCAGCAGTTTCAACACCGGGGAGCTGTTTTTT. It translates to CASSFNTGELFF.

The V call is TRBV2, the J call TRBJ2-7; 8 bases are shared with TRBD2. This CDR3 is 13 amino acids long. Germline V gene lookup returns CDR1 SNHLY and CDR2 FYNNEI. Germline trimming cut 5 bases from V and 6 bases from J; bases unmatched to any gene: 6. DNA for the CDR3: TGTGCCAGCAGTTACGGGAGGGCAGGCGAGCAGTACTTC. Protein: CASSYGRAGEQYF. Full variable domain (remainder filled in from reference TRBV2 and TRBJ2-7): EPEVTQTPSHQVTQMGQEVILRCVPISNHLYFYWYRQILGQKVEFLVSFYNNEISEKSEIFDDQFSVERPDGSNFTLKIRSTKLEDSAMYFCASSYGRAGEQYFGPGTRLTVT.

The rearrangement joins TRBV5-1 to TRBJ2-3; TRBD1 might be the D (6 bases). There are 14 residues in the CDR3. The V and J ends lost 2 bases and 5 bases respectively, with 12 bases between them. Germline V gene sequence: CDR1 SGHRS, CDR2 YFSETQ. The CDR3 sequence is CASSLQGLKDTQYF. For the CDR3, the DNA is TGCGCCAGCAGCTTACAGGGTTTGAAAGATACGCAGTATTTT.